The next 8 T cell receptor beta chains were all read from a single sample in a study of blood T cell repertoires in COVID-19. Sequenced by immunoSEQ multiplex PCR; TCRdb stores in-frame clones only, minus some. This sample has 100,000 to 150,000 clones, with around 81% found just once. The specimen was peripheral blood. All receptors come from an older man with acute or convalescent COVID-19.

The J gene is TRBJ2-7, the V gene TRBV7-2; tentatively, D is TRBD1 (5 bases). Trimming removed 1 base at V and 4 bases at J, with 11 bases between. Germline V lookup: CDR1 SGHTA, CDR2 FQGNSA. The CDR3 length is 14 residues. The CDR3 here is CASSLGTTLYEQYF. The CDR3, as DNA: TGTGCCAGCAGCTTAGGGACAACCCTTTACGAGCAGTACTTC.

The chain couples TRBV5-1 to TRBJ2-3; 10 bases line up with TRBD1. The CDR3 is made up of 18 amino acids. Looked up from germline, CDR1 is SGHRS and CDR2 is YFSETQ. The junction had 14 bases not matched to a gene; V was cut back by 0 bases and J by 7 bases. The CDR3 spells CASSLGFLGQGLANTQYF. CDR3 in DNA: TGCGCCAGCAGCTTGGGGTTCCTGGGACAGGGGTTAGCTAATACGCAGTATTTT.

A few counts support this clone. The genes are TRBV10-3 and TRBJ2-1, with 13 bases lining up with TRBD2. The CDR3 loop spans 15 amino acids. J lost 6 bases, V lost 6 bases, and 5 bases had no gene match. Germline V gives CDR1 ENHRY, CDR2 SYGVKD. The DNA for the CDR3 is TGTGCCATCAGGGGGACTAGCGGGGAGCGCAATGAGCAGTTCTTC. Its protein is CAIRGTSGERNEQFF.

This chain connects TRBV27 to TRBJ1-4; 8 positions match TRBD1. The junction had 12 bases not matched to a gene; V was cut back by 2 bases and J by 7 bases. CDR1 and CDR2 from the germline V gene are MNHEY and SMNVEV (reference sequence). This CDR3 is built from 17 residues. This chain's CDR3 is CASSLKAGGIWSEKLFF. The CDR3 coding sequence is TGTGCCAGCAGTTTAAAGGCAGGGGGCATTTGGAGTGAAAAACTGTTTTTT.

The CDR3 protein is CASSLDQGNTIYF. CDR3 nucleotides: TGTGCCAGCAGCTTAGACCAGGGAAACACCATATATTTT. V is TRBV7-6 and J is TRBJ1-3; no clear D gene. Germline CDR1 is SGHVS and CDR2 is FNYEAQ. With 1 base removed from V and 4 bases from J, the gap between germline ends came to 5 bases. This CDR3 contains 13 residues.

The V and J genes are TRBV2 and TRBJ1-2, with 10 bases identical to TRBD1. CDR1 and CDR2 from the germline V gene are SNHLY and FYNNEI. J gave up 4 bases and V 6 bases, and 5 bases lay outside the gene matches. This CDR3 is built from 14 residues. CDR3 sequence: CASSMTGGLYGYTF. The CDR3 DNA follows: TGTGCCAGCAGCATGACAGGGGGCCTCTATGGCTACACCTTC.

The rearrangement joins TRBV27 to TRBJ2-1, with 8 positions matching TRBD2. There are 13 residues in the CDR3. Germline lookup yields CDR1 MNHEY and CDR2 SMNVEV (reference sequence). J gave up 7 bases and V 6 bases, and 5 bases lay outside the gene matches. This CDR3 reads CASSPGGANEQFF. CDR3 in DNA: TGTGCCAGCAGCCCCGGGGGGGCGAATGAGCAGTTCTTC.

This chain connects TRBV18 to TRBJ2-1; D perhaps matches TRBD2 (6 bases). CDR1 is KGHSH, CDR2 LQKENI, per germline. The CDR3 sequence is 18 residues long. V was pared by 0 bases and J by 9 bases, with 24 bases between. CDR3 sequence (DNA): TGTGCCAGCTCACCACCGAATTTGAGACTAGTCTCGACGGGTGAGCAGTTCTTC. Translating it yields CASSPPNLRLVSTGEQFF. The full variable domain, completed using reference TRBV18 and TRBJ2-1, is NAGVMQNPRHLVRRRGQEARLRCSPMKGHSHVYWYRQLPEEGLKFMVYLQKENIIDESGMPKERFSAEFPKEGPSILRIQQVVRGDSAAYFCASSPPNLRLVSTGEQFFGPGTRLTVL.